The clone carrying this TCR beta chain was detected only a few times. Reverse transcription of extracted RNA yielded cDNA, which provided the sequencing template. The table came from immunoSEQ multiplex PCR; TCRdb's copy has only in-frame clones and leaves some out. The data contain 140,000 to 150,000 clones, about 51% of them seen just once; the ten biggest clones take up roughly 0.9%. Researchers picked out CD4+ and CD8+ T cells from PBMCs by sorting. These data are taken from a study of CD8+ T cells in alopecia areata. CDR3 length: 16 amino acids. The junction had 9 bases not matched to a gene; V was cut back by 5 bases and J by 3 bases. From germline, CDR1 is MNHNY and CDR2 SVGAGI (reference sequence).

V and J are TRBV6-6 and TRBJ2-2; the match to TRBD1 covers 7 bases. Sequenced here: CD4+ T cells sorted from blood, sampled at week 0. This clonotype was obtained from a human donor with alopecia areata. CDR3 sequence reads: CASSPTETGYTGELFF. In nucleotides, the CDR3 is TGTGCCAGCAGTCCTACCGAGACAGGGTACACCGGGGAGCTGTTTTTT.